The next 10 T cell receptor beta chains were all read from a single sample in a study of T cell repertoires in ileal Crohn's disease. Repertoires were generated with immunoSEQ multiplex PCR, while TCRdb's copy carries only in-frame clones and drops some. The sample carries 3,000 to 4,000 clones, 60% to 75% recorded once. Time point described: neoterminal ileum biopsy at postoperative endoscopy, about 6 months after surgery. Sequenced sample: ileal tissue. These receptors were collected from an adult with Crohn's disease.

Sample share makes this clone large (0.1 to 1%). This chain uses TRBV5-4 with TRBJ2-1, with 9 bases identical to TRBD2. Germline lookup yields CDR1 SGHNT and CDR2 YYREEE (reference sequence). V shed 4 bases, J shed 9 bases, and the junction held 5 bases outside the gene matches. CDR3 length equals 13 residues. This CDR3 is CASSPGLAAEQFF. The CDR3 DNA reads TGTGCCAGCAGCCCGGGACTAGCTGCTGAGCAGTTCTTC. The full variable domain, with the rest looked up from reference TRBV5-4 and TRBJ2-1, is ETGVTQSPTHLIKTRGQQVTLRCSSQSGHNTVSWYQQALGQGPQFIFQYYREEENGRGNFPPRFSGLQFPNYSSELNVNALELDDSALYLCASSPGLAAEQFFGPGTRLTVL.

The table lists this clone with a few counts. This chain uses TRBV4-3 with TRBJ2-7; D may be TRBD2 (5 bases). Germline values: CDR1 LGHNA, CDR2 YSLEER. Trimming pared 1 base from V and 5 bases from J, leaving 12 bases between. The CDR3 extends over 14 amino acids. CDR3 loop: CASSQARAGHEQYF. The CDR3 bases are TGCGCCAGCAGCCAAGCCCGGGCGGGCCACGAGCAGTACTTC.

The chain employs TRBV7-8 and TRBJ2-5, with 7 bases lining up with TRBD1. The J call is in doubt because the DNA end fits TRBJ2-7 better. There are 16 residues in the CDR3. Germline V CDR1 and CDR2: SGHVS, FQNEAQ. CDR3 nucleotides: TGTGCCAGCAGCCCCGAGGGGGCGGCTCGCTCCTACGAGCAGTACTTC. It specifies CASSPEGAARSYEQYF.

Note on this clone: The sample carries other DNA sequences with the same CDR3. The chain is built from TRBV7-8 and TRBJ1-4; D is ambiguous. This CDR3 has 14 residues. Germline assignment: CDR1 SGHVS and CDR2 FQNEAQ. The V end was cut by 1 base, the J end by 4 bases, with 7 bases between. The CDR3 coding sequence is TGTGCCAGCAGCTTAGGGCAGAATAATGAAAAACTGTTTTTT. This codes for CASSLGQNNEKLFF.

The chain has TRBV2 and TRBJ1-4; D possibly corresponds to TRBD1 (6 bases). CDR3 length equals 16 residues. Germline lookup yields CDR1 SNHLY and CDR2 FYNNEI. V lost 6 bases and J lost 5, with 19 bases in between. Here the CDR3 reads CASSRGGLRGNEKLFF. For the CDR3, the DNA is TGTGCCAGCAGCCGAGGGGGTTTGCGAGGGAATGAAAAACTGTTTTTT.

Comment on this clone: Other DNA sequences of this sample code for an identical CDR3. The J gene is TRBJ2-3, the V gene TRBV9; possible D gene TRBD2, 6 bases. Germline lookup yields CDR1 SGDLS and CDR2 YYNGEE. V lost 4 bases to trimming and J lost 1 base, with 13 bases between them. The CDR3 sequence is 15 residues long. CDR3 coding DNA: TGTGCCAGCAGCCCCCGCGGGGCACGCACAGATACGCAGTATTTT. Protein: CASSPRGARTDTQYF.

This chain links TRBV14 with TRBJ1-1, with 7 bases aligning to TRBD1. The CDR3 is 15 amino acids. Germline V lookup: CDR1 SGHDN, CDR2 FVKESK. V lost 4 bases, J lost 3 bases, and 8 bases stayed unmatched. CDR3 DNA sequence: TGTGCCAGCAGCCGACAGGGCGGGGAGTACACTGAAGCTTTCTTT. As protein: CASSRQGGEYTEAFF.

The chain links TRBV6-6 to TRBJ1-2; 10 bases are shared with TRBD1. Germline V gene sequence: CDR1 MNHNY, CDR2 SVGAGI (reference sequence). The CDR3 covers 14 residues. J was trimmed by 7 bases and V by 4 bases; bases with no gene match: 6. CDR3 bases: TGTGCCAGCAGTTCCGGGACAGGGGCCTCTGGCTACACCTTC. Amino acid sequence: CASSSGTGASGYTF.

This clone was found once. The rearrangement uses TRBV5-1 and TRBJ2-1, with a tentative D call TRBD1 (6 bases). V was shortened by 3 bases and J by 7 bases, with 8 bases between the two germline ends. Germline V CDR1 and CDR2: SGHRS, YFSETQ. The CDR3 totals 12 residues. CDR3 coding DNA: TGCGCCAGCAGCTCAGGGGTGAATGAGCAGTTCTTC. Its translation: CASSSGVNEQFF.

The V gene is TRBV29-1, the J gene TRBJ2-5; TRBD2 matches 7 bases. The J call is uncertain, as TRBJ2-7 better fits the DNA end. The CDR3 totals 12 residues. The germline V gene encodes CDR1 SQVTM and CDR2 ANQGSEA. Here the CDR3 DNA reads TGCAGCGTTGAGACTAGCAACTACGAGCAGTACTTC. It encodes CSVETSNYEQYF.